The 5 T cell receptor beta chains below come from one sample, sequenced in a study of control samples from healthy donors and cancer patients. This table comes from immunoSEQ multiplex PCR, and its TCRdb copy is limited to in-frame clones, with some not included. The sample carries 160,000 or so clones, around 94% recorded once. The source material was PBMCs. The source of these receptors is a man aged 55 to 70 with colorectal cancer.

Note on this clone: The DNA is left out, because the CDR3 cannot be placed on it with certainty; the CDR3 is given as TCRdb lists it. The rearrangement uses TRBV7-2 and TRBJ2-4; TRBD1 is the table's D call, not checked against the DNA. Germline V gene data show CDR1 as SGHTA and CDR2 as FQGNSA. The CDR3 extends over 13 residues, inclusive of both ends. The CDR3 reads CASSLVGQGALYF.

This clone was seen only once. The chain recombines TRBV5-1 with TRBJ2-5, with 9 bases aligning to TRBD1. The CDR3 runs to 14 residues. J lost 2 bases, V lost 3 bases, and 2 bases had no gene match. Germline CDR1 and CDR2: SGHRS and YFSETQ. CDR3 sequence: CASSSTGGQETQYF. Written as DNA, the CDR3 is TGCGCCAGCAGCTCGACAGGGGGACAAGAGACCCAGTACTTC.

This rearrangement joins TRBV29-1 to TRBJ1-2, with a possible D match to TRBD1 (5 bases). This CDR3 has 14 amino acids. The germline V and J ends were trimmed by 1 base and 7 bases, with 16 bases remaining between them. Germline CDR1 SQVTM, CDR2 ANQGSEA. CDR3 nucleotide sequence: TGCAGCGTTGAAGTATCGCAGGGAACAGGTGGCTACACCTTC. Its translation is CSVEVSQGTGGYTF.

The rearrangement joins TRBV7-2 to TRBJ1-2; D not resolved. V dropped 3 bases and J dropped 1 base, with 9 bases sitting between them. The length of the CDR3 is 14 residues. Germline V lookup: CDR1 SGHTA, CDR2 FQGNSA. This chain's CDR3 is CASSFRSLNYGYTF. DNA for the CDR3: TGTGCCAGCAGCTTTAGGTCTCTTAACTATGGCTACACCTTC.

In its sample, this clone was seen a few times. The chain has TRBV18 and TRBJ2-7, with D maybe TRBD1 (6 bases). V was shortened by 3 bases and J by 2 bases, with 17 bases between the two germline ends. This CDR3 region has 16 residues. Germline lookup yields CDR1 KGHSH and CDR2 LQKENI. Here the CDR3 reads CASSPTGRGSPYEQYF. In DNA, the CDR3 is TGTGCCAGCTCACCCACGGGTAGGGGGTCCCCCTACGAGCAGTACTTC.